Described below is a single T cell receptor beta chain sequence and its context. The target antigen is unknown. Libraries were prepared by immunoSEQ multiplex PCR; TCRdb keeps only in-frame clonotypes and omits some of them. The table has about 1 million clones, about 70% seen once. The data were obtained in a study of shared clonotypes between healthy human individuals. Trimming removed 0 bases from V and 7 bases from J; junction bases left unmatched: 12. The CDR3 totals 17 residues. From germline, CDR1 is GTSNPN and CDR2 SVGIG (reference sequence). Study-level results: Tissue TCR repertoires likely differ from these blood-only repertoires.

The sequence came from a man younger than 35 in good health. The chain employs TRBV30 and TRBJ1-6; 7 bases are a match to TRBD1. The sequencing sample was made of memory CD4+ T cells sorted from blood. Subset in this sample: CD45RA-negative fraction. The CDR3 protein is CAWSVNPPGTVNSPLHF. For the CDR3, the DNA is TGTGCCTGGAGTGTCAACCCTCCCGGGACAGTCAATTCACCCCTCCACTTT.